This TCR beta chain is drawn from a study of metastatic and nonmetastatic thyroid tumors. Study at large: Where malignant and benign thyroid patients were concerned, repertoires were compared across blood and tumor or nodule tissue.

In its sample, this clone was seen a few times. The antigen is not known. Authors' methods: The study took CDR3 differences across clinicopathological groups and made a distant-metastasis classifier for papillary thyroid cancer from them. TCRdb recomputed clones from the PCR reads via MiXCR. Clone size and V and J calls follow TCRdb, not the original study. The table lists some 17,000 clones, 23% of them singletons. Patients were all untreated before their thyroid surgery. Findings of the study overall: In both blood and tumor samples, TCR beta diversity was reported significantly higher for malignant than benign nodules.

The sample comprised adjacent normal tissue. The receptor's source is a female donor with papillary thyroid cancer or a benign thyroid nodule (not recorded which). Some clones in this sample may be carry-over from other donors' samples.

As DNA, the CDR3 is TGTGCCACTAGGGTGGGGGCATCCTACGAGCAGTACTTC. Amino acids: CATRVGASYEQYF. The chain is built from TRBV19 and TRBJ2-7; maybe TRBD1 (6 bases). CDR1 and CDR2 from the germline V gene are LNHDA and SQIVND (reference sequence). Trimming left V 10 bases short and J 1 base short, with 14 bases between. The CDR3 spans 13 residues.